These 31 T cell receptor beta chains came from one sample sequenced in a study of OX40 agonist ivuxolimab in advanced cancers. Library preparation used the immunoSEQ multiplex PCR assay. TCRdb's version of the immuneACCESS table is confined to in-frame rearrangements and falls short of the full clone set. An unresolved V gene accounts for under half of the shortfall where checked; the remainder is of unknown origin. The sample table shows about 66,000 clones, and 85% are seen once. The top ten hold approximately 4.3% of the sample. The sample in question was CD4+ or CD8+ T cells sorted from blood, obtained in a trial of the OX40 agonist ivuxolimab. The receptors shown here come from an adult with an advanced solid tumor such as melanoma, head and neck, liver or kidney cancer.

This chain uses TRBV6-1 with TRBJ2-5, with no clear D. The CDR3 has 12 amino acids. Germline CDR1 is MNHNS and CDR2 is SASEGT. V was cut by 8 bases and J by 1 base, with 8 bases left in between. The CDR3 nucleotides are TGTGCCAGCTCGCGACTCCAAGAGACCCAGTACTTC. This translates into CASSRLQETQYF.

The chain is built from TRBV7-2 and TRBJ2-1; TRBD2 aligns across 7 bases. There are 15 residues in the CDR3. Germline loops: CDR1 SGHTA, CDR2 FQGNSA. The V gene end was trimmed by 3 bases and the J gene end by 5 bases; junction bases not matched to a gene: 7. DNA for the CDR3: TGTGCCAGCAGCTTGGGAGGGGCCGCCAACAATGAGCAGTTCTTC. Its protein product is CASSLGGAANNEQFF.

The V and J genes are TRBV28 and TRBJ1-2, with D unclear. CDR1 is MDHEN and CDR2 is SYDVKM in the germline V gene. V shed 7 bases and J shed 5 bases, with 17 bases lying between them. This CDR3 is 14 amino acids long. The CDR3 region has the DNA TGTGCCAGCACCCAGCCCGGGGTTGAGTATGGCTACACCTTC. Its translation: CASTQPGVEYGYTF.

Points on this clone: The sample contains more than one DNA sequence encoding this CDR3. V and J are TRBV7-2 and TRBJ2-1; D may be TRBD1 (5 bases). The germline V gene encodes CDR1 SGHTA and CDR2 FQGNSA. There are 13 residues in the CDR3. V was trimmed by 4 bases and J by 4 bases, leaving 8 bases between them. DNA for the CDR3: TGTGCCAGCAGCTCCAGGGATTACAATGAGCAGTTCTTC. Protein sequence: CASSSRDYNEQFF.

This clone is a singleton in its sample. This sequence joins TRBV18 and TRBJ1-1; 7 bases line up with TRBD1. The CDR3 has 14 residues. V lost 3 bases and J lost 5; bases outside the gene matches: 6. Germline CDR1 and CDR2: KGHSH and LQKENI. The CDR3 here is CASSPRGGATEAFF. In DNA form, the CDR3 reads TGTGCCAGCTCACCTCGAGGGGGCGCGACTGAAGCTTTCTTT.

The rearrangement uses TRBV19 and TRBJ2-6, with D hard to call. Trimming removed 7 bases from V and 0 bases from J, with 10 bases in between. The CDR3 is 15 residues long. Germline lookup yields CDR1 LNHDA and CDR2 SQIVND (reference sequence). The CDR3 loop is CASTLPLSGANVLTF. The CDR3 DNA reads TGTGCCAGTACCCTTCCCCTCTCTGGGGCCAACGTCCTGACTTTC.

This clone occurred once. The CDR3 protein is CASSPGLMQSYEQYF. DNA for the CDR3: TGTGCCAGCAGCCCGGGCCTTATGCAATCCTACGAGCAGTACTTC. The rearrangement joins TRBV5-4 to TRBJ2-7, with D hard to call. V gave up 4 bases and J gave up 1 base, with 15 bases separating them. CDR1 is SGHNT and CDR2 is YYREEE in the germline V gene (reference sequence). The CDR3 covers 15 residues.

A few counts support this clone. J is TRBJ2-5 and V is TRBV5-1; no firm D call. V gave up 0 bases and J gave up 5 bases, with 5 bases separating them. The CDR3 has 12 amino acids. CDR1 SGHRS and CDR2 YFSETQ come from the germline V gene. For the CDR3, the DNA is TGCGCCAGCAGCTTGGGGTTCGAGACCCAGTACTTC. Residues: CASSLGFETQYF.

The chain links TRBV28 to TRBJ2-7; D unresolved. There are 15 residues in the CDR3. Germline CDR1 reads MDHEN; CDR2 reads SYDVKM. Trimming shortened V by 3 bases and J by 0 bases, and 12 bases separated the two germline ends. The CDR3 protein is CASSFHGGSSYEQYF. CDR3 nucleotide sequence: TGTGCCAGCAGTTTTCACGGTGGGTCCTCCTACGAGCAGTACTTC.

V is TRBV15 and J is TRBJ1-2; D is possibly TRBD1 (6 bases). Germline loops: CDR1 LNHNV, CDR2 YYDKDF (reference sequence). V dropped 0 bases and J dropped 7 bases, with 18 bases sitting between them. This CDR3 spans 16 amino acids. The CDR3 region is CATSRDSGTKYGGYTF. The CDR3 DNA is TGTGCCACCAGCAGAGATTCTGGGACAAAATATGGTGGCTACACCTTC.

The J gene is TRBJ1-1, the V gene TRBV5-1; the match to TRBD1 covers 9 bases. V dropped 4 bases and J dropped 5; count of bases not matched to a gene: 9. The length of the CDR3 is 15 residues. Germline V lookup: CDR1 SGHRS, CDR2 YFSETQ. The CDR3 sequence: CASSPGGQGRTEAFF. The CDR3 DNA reads as TGCGCCAGCAGCCCGGGGGGACAGGGAAGGACTGAAGCTTTCTTT.

The rearrangement links TRBV7-9 to TRBJ1-5; the D gene is possibly TRBD1 (5 bases). Germline V gives CDR1 SEHNR, CDR2 FQNEAQ (reference sequence). The CDR3 is 16 residues long. V was clipped by 1 base and J by 2 bases, with 12 bases between them. The CDR3 spells CASSLVGLIGNQPQHF. In DNA, the CDR3 is TGTGCCAGCAGCTTAGTGGGGCTTATCGGCAATCAGCCCCAGCATTTT.

This sequence joins TRBV23-1 and TRBJ1-1, with 7 bases fitting TRBD1. TRBV23-1 is treated as an ORF (open reading frame) with a function not yet certain. This CDR3 is 15 amino acids long. The trim removed 2 bases at V and 1 base at J, leaving 4 bases unmatched. The CDR3, as DNA: TGCGCCAGCAGTCAAACCGACAGGGCGAACACTGAAGCTTTCTTT. It codes for CASSQTDRANTEAFF.

The V gene is TRBV7-2, the J gene TRBJ1-4, with D perhaps TRBD1 (6 bases). Germline V lookup: CDR1 SGHTA, CDR2 FQGNSA. CDR3 length: 16 residues. The V end lost 0 bases, the J end lost 3 bases, and 11 bases lay between the germline ends. The CDR3 coding sequence is TGTGCCAGCAGCTTAGCGGGGGGCGCGCCTAATGAAAAACTGTTTTTT. It specifies CASSLAGGAPNEKLFF. The variable domain in full, with the rest retrieved from reference TRBV7-2 and TRBJ1-4, is GAGVSQSPSNKVTEKGKDVELRCDPISGHTALYWYRQSLGQGLEFLIYFQGNSAPDKSGLPSDRFSAERTGGSVSTLTIQRTQQEDSAVYLCASSLAGGAPNEKLFFGSGTQLSVL.

The rearrangement uses TRBV11-3 and TRBJ2-1; 7 bases agree with TRBD1. V dropped 3 bases and J dropped 8; count of bases not matched to a gene: 1. CDR1 is SGHNT and CDR2 is YENEEA in the germline V gene. The CDR3 has 12 residues. The CDR3 spells CASSLQGDEQFF. CDR3 DNA: TGTGCCAGCAGCTTGCAGGGGGATGAGCAGTTCTTC.

The chain is built from TRBV7-9 and TRBJ1-1, with a possible D match to TRBD1 (5 bases). V lost 0 bases to trimming and J lost 1 base, with 9 bases between them. The CDR3 sequence is 15 residues long. Looked up from germline, CDR1 is SEHNR and CDR2 is FQNEAQ (reference sequence). CDR3 loop: CASSLARGGNTEAFF. In nucleotides, the CDR3 is TGTGCCAGCAGCTTAGCCCGTGGGGGGAACACTGAAGCTTTCTTT.

V gene TRBV15 combines with J gene TRBJ2-5; 8 positions agree with TRBD1. The end of the DNA is better explained by TRBJ2-7, so the J call may be wrong. Germline V gives CDR1 LNHNV, CDR2 YYDKDF (reference sequence). The CDR3 sequence is 14 residues long. CDR3 loop: CATSREPTGGEQYF. The CDR3 DNA is TGTGCCACCAGCAGAGAACCCACAGGGGGCGAGCAGTACTTC.

Points on this clone: One junction end does not reproduce the germline sequence, and a read error may be involved. Other DNA sequences in the same sample also yield this CDR3. The chain combines TRBV27 with TRBJ2-2; 8 bases fit TRBD1. The germline CDR1 and CDR2 sequences are MNHEY and SMNVEV (reference sequence). This CDR3 is built from 15 residues. In DNA, the CDR3 is TGTGCTAGCAGTCAGGGGGCCGCGAACACCGGGGAGCTGTTTTTT. It codes for CASSQGAANTGELFF.

This chain connects TRBV5-4 to TRBJ2-7; TRBD1 is a possible D gene (6 bases). Trimming cost V 4 bases and J 11 bases, with 22 bases left between them. Germline loops: CDR1 SGHNT, CDR2 YYREEE (reference sequence). The CDR3 spans 14 residues. CDR3 nucleotides: TGTGCCAGCAGCCGGAAGAACAGGGTCGAAGACGAGTACTTC. It codes for CASSRKNRVEDEYF.

This chain joins TRBV5-6 and TRBJ1-1; no firm D call. V shed 2 bases and J shed 1 base, with 12 bases lying between them. The germline gives CDR1 SGHDT, CDR2 YYEEEE. The CDR3 extends over 15 amino acids. The CDR3 loop reads CASSFFSYRNTEAFF. CDR3 coding DNA: TGTGCCAGCAGCTTTTTCAGTTACCGGAACACTGAAGCTTTCTTT.

The chain has TRBV5-6 and TRBJ1-2; 9 nucleotides align to TRBD1. Trimming cost V 4 bases and J 9 bases; bases outside gene matches: 7. There are 13 residues in the CDR3. CDR1 SGHDT and CDR2 YYEEEE come from the germline V gene. The CDR3: CASSPGTGSRYTF. DNA of the CDR3: TGTGCCAGCAGCCCCGGGACAGGGAGTCGCTACACCTTC.

V and J are TRBV30 and TRBJ2-7; D not resolved. Germline loops: CDR1 GTSNPN, CDR2 SVGIG (reference sequence). The CDR3 runs 13 residues. With 0 bases removed from V and 4 bases from J, the gap between germline ends came to 10 bases. The CDR3 region is CAWSVGRSYEQYF. DNA of the CDR3: TGTGCCTGGAGTGTTGGTAGGTCATACGAGCAGTACTTC.

This clone was picked up one time. The rearrangement uses TRBV30 and TRBJ2-7, with no clear D. The V end was cut by 5 bases, the J end by 3 bases, with 11 bases between. The CDR3 runs to 12 residues. Germline lookup yields CDR1 GTSNPN and CDR2 SVGIG (reference sequence). CDR3: CAWGEASYEQYF. The DNA for the CDR3 is TGTGCCTGGGGGGAAGCCAGCTACGAGCAGTACTTC.

The chain combines TRBV7-9 with TRBJ1-3; D gene uncertain. V lost 1 base to trimming and J lost 0 bases, with 10 bases between them. CDR3 length: 16 amino acids. Germline CDR1 reads SEHNR; CDR2 reads FQNEAQ (reference sequence). The CDR3 bases are TGTGCCAGCAGCTTAGTCACGGGCAACTCTGGAAACACCATATATTTT. Protein sequence: CASSLVTGNSGNTIYF.

Only one count was recorded for this clone. The J gene is TRBJ2-7, the V gene TRBV18; D gene ambiguous. Germline assignment: CDR1 KGHSH and CDR2 LQKENI. Trimming stripped 4 bases from V and 2 bases from J, with 9 bases between. The CDR3 spans 13 residues. CDR3 amino acids: CASSQASAYEQYF. The CDR3 bases are TGTGCCAGCTCACAAGCGTCTGCCTACGAGCAGTACTTC.

The genes are TRBV10-3 and TRBJ2-3, with 9 positions matching TRBD2. CDR3 size: 16 residues. V gave up 0 bases and J gave up 4 bases; unmatched junction bases: 5. Germline V gives CDR1 ENHRY, CDR2 SYGVKD. DNA of the CDR3: TGTGCCATCAGTGAGTCAGGCGGGAGGGGTGCAGATACGCAGTATTTT. Translated, it gives CAISESGGRGADTQYF.

The chain employs TRBV9 and TRBJ2-5; weak D call: TRBD1 (5 bases). The germline V and J ends were trimmed by 2 bases and 0 bases, with 11 bases remaining between them. From germline, CDR1 is SGDLS and CDR2 YYNGEE. This CDR3 region has 15 residues. CDR3 sequence (DNA): TGTGCCAGCAGCGTCAGGGCAGACCACCAAGAGACCCAGTACTTC. Translation: CASSVRADHQETQYF.

The chain has TRBV5-1 and TRBJ2-5; 7 nucleotides agree with TRBD1. Germline assignment: CDR1 SGHRS and CDR2 YFSETQ. The CDR3 loop spans 13 amino acids. The V and J ends lost 6 bases and 5 bases, in that order; junction bases with no gene match: 7. This CDR3 is CASTRQGLETQYF. Here the CDR3 DNA reads TGCGCCAGCACACGACAGGGATTGGAGACCCAGTACTTC. The complete variable domain, with remaining parts taken from reference TRBV5-1 and TRBJ2-5, reads KAGVTQTPRYLIKTRGQQVTLSCSPISGHRSVSWYQQTPGQGLQFLFEYFSETQRNKGNFPGRFSGRQFSNSRSEMNVSTLELGDSALYLCASTRQGLETQYFGPGTRLLVL.

This chain links TRBV7-3 with TRBJ1-5; D is perhaps TRBD1 (5 bases). The V gene lost 2 bases and the J gene lost 6 bases, with 17 bases spanning the gap. The germline V gene encodes CDR1 SGHTA and CDR2 FQGTGA. The CDR3 spans 16 residues. The CDR3 DNA sequence: TGTGCCAGCAGCTTAGGTGGGGACCGTCGCTTTCAGCCCCAGCATTTT. Translating it yields CASSLGGDRRFQPQHF.

The rearrangement links TRBV2 to TRBJ2-3; 9 bases fit TRBD2. In germline, CDR1 is SNHLY, CDR2 FYNNEI. V gave up 10 bases and J gave up 2 bases; unmatched junction bases: 4. This CDR3 has 13 residues. The DNA of the CDR3 is TGTGCCAAGGGACTAGCCGACACAGATACGCAGTATTTT. Translating gives CAKGLADTDTQYF. Based on the CDR3 plus reference TRBV2 and TRBJ2-3, the full variable domain is EPEVTQTPSHQVTQMGQEVILRCVPISNHLYFYWYRQILGQKVEFLVSFYNNEISEKSEIFDDQFSVERPDGSNFTLKIRSTKLEDSAMYFCAKGLADTDTQYFGPGTRLTVL.

V gene TRBV5-6 combines with J gene TRBJ2-5; 9 nucleotides line up with TRBD2. Per germline, CDR1 SGHDT and CDR2 YYEEEE. This CDR3 comprises 15 residues. The J segment lost 1 base and the V segment lost 5 bases, leaving 6 bases of the junction unmatched. The CDR3 bases are TGTGCCAGCAGTCCCGGCGGGAGGGGCCAAGAGACCCAGTACTTC. It yields the protein CASSPGGRGQETQYF.